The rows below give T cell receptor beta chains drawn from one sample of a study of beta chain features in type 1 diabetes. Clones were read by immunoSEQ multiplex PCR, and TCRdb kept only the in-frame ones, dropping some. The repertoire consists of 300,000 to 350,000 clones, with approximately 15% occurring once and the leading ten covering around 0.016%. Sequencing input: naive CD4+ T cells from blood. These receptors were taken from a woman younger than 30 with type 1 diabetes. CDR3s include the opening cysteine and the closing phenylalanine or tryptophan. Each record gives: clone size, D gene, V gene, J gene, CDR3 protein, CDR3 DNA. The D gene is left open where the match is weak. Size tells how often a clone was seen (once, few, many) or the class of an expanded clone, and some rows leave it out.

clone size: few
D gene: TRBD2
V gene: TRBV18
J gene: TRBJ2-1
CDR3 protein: CASSQGTRGEQFF
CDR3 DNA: TGTGCCAGCTCCCAAGGGACTAGGGGTGAGCAGTTCTTC

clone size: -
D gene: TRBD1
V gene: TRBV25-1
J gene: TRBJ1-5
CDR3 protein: CATGTAGNQPQHF
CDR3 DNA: TGTGCCACCGGGACAGCGGGCAATCAGCCCCAGCATTTT

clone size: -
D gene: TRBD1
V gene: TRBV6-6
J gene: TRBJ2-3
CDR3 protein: CASSYGTGHTDTQYF
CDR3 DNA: TGTGCCAGCAGTTACGGGACAGGGCACACAGATACGCAGTATTTT

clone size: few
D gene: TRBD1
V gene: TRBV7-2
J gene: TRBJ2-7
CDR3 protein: CASSLLVQGITYEQYF
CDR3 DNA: TGTGCCAGCAGCTTATTGGTACAGGGGATCACCTACGAGCAGTACTTC

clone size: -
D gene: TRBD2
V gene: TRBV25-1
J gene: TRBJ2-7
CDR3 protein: CASSSTSGSIYEQYF
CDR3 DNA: TGTGCCAGCAGTTCGACTAGCGGGAGCATCTACGAGCAGTACTTC

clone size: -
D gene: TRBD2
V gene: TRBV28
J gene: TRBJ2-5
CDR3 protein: CASRRGRVETQYF
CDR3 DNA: TGTGCCAGCCGTCGCGGGAGGGTAGAGACCCAGTACTTC

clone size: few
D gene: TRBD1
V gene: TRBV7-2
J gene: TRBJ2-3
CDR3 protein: CASSFGTVTDTQYF
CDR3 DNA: TGTGCCAGCAGCTTCGGGACAGTCACAGATACGCAGTATTTT

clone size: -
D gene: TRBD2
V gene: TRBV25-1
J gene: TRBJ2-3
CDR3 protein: CASSEASGRAADTQYF
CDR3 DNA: TGTGCCAGCAGTGAAGCTAGCGGGAGGGCCGCAGATACGCAGTATTTT

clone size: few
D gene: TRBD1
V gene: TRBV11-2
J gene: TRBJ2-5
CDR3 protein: CASSSRGQGQETQYF
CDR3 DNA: TGTGCCAGCAGCTCACGAGGACAGGGCCAAGAGACCCAGTACTTC

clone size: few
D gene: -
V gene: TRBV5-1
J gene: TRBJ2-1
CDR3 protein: CASSADSSYNEQFF
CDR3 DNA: TGCGCCAGCAGCGCGGACAGCTCCTACAATGAGCAGTTCTTC

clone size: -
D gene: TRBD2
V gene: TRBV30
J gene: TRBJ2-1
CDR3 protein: CAWETSGRAAEQFF
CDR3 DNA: TGTGCCTGGGAGACTAGCGGGAGGGCAGCTGAGCAGTTCTTC

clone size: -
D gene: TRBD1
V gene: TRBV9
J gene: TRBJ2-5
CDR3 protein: CASSGGGTGGETQYF
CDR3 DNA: TGTGCCAGCAGCGGGGGAGGGACAGGGGGAGAGACCCAGTACTTC

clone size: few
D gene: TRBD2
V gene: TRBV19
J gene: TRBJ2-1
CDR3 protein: CASSLDPRRVAGHNEQFF
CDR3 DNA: TGTGCCAGTAGCCTTGACCCACGGAGGGTAGCGGGACACAATGAGCAGTTCTTC

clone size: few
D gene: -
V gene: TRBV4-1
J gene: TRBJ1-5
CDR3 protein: CASSQLIGGEGQPQHF
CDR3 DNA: TGCGCCAGCAGCCAATTAATCGGGGGAGAAGGGCAGCCCCAGCATTTT

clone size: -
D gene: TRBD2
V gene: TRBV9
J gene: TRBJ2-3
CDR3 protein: CASTIAGGGDTQYF
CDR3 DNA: TGTGCCAGCACTATAGCGGGAGGGGGAGATACGCAGTATTTT

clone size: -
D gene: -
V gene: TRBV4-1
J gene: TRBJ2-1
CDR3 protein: CASSPGRGAGQYNEQFF
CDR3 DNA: TGCGCCAGCAGCCCCGGGCGGGGTGCGGGTCAATACAATGAGCAGTTCTTC

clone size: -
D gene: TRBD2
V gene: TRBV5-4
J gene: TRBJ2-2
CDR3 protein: CASSLAGLAGVIGELFF
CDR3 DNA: TGTGCCAGCAGCTTGGCCGGCCTAGCGGGAGTTATCGGGGAGCTGTTTTTT

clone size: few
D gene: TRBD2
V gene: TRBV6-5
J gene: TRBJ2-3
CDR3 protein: CATRLAGSTDTQYF
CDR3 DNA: TGTGCCACAAGACTAGCGGGGAGCACAGATACGCAGTATTTT

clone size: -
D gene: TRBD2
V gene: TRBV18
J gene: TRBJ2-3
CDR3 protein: CASSPFHLASGRPSTDTQYF
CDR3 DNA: TGTGCCAGCTCACCGTTTCATTTGGCTAGCGGGCGCCCTAGCACAGATACGCAGTATTTT

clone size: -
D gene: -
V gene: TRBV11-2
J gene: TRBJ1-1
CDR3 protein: CASSLESHRATEAFF
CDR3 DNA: TGTGCCAGCAGCTTAGAGTCACACAGGGCCACTGAAGCTTTCTTT

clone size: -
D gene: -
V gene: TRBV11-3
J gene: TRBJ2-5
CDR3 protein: CASSARPNLRETQYF
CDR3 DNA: TGTGCCAGCAGCGCACGACCTAACCTCAGGGAGACCCAGTACTTC

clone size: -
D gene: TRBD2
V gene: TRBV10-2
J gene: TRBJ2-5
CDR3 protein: CASSSPSGSGETQYF
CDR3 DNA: TGCGCCAGCAGTAGCCCTAGCGGGAGTGGGGAGACCCAGTACTTC

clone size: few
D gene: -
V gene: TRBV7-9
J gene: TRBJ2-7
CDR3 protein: CASSLAGGQSEQYF
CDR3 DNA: TGTGCCAGCAGCTTAGCGGGTGGACAGTCCGAGCAGTACTTC

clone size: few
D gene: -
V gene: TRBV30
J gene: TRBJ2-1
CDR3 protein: CAWSRGFYNEQFF
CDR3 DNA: TGTGCCTGGAGCAGAGGATTTTACAATGAGCAGTTCTTC

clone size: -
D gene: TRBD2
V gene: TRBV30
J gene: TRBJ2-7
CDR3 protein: CAWDLSGRNEQYF
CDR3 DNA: TGTGCCTGGGATCTTAGCGGGAGGAACGAGCAGTACTTC

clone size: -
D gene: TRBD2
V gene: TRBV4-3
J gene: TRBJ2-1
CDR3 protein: CASSQDTPSGRVRDEQFF
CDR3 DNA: TGCGCCAGCAGCCAGGACACCCCTAGCGGGAGGGTTCGGGATGAGCAGTTCTTC

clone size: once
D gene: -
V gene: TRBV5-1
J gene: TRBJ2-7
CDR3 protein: CASSLGTFYEQYF
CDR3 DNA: TGCGCCAGCAGCTTGGGAACTTTCTACGAGCAGTACTTC

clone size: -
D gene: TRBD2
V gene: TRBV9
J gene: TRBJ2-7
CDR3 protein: CASSPRASGSSYEQYF
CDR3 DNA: TGTGCCAGCAGCCCCCGGGCTAGCGGAAGCTCCTACGAGCAGTACTTC

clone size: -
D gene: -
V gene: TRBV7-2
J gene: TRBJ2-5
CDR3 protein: CASSLRGNQETQYF
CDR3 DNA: TGTGCCAGCAGCTTACGGGGTAACCAAGAGACCCAGTACTTC

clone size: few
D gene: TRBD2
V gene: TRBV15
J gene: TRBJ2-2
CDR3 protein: CATSRIREGRDTGELFF
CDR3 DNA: TGTGCCACCAGCAGAATACGGGAGGGCCGAGACACCGGGGAGCTGTTTTTT

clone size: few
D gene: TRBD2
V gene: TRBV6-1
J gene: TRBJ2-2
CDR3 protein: CASSVGTSGLISELFF
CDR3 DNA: TGTGCCAGCAGTGTGGGGACTAGCGGCTTGATATCGGAGCTGTTTTTT

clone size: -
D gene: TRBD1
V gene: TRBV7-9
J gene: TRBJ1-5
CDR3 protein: CASSLQGDQPQHF
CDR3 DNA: TGTGCCAGCAGCCTTCAGGGGGATCAGCCCCAGCATTTT

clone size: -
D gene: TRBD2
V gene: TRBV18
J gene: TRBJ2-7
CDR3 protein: CASSPRQASGAYEQYF
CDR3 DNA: TGTGCCAGCTCACCACGTCAGGCTAGCGGTGCCTACGAGCAGTACTTC

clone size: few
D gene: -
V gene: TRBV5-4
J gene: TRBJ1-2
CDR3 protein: CASPAPTGHSGYTF
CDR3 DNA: TGTGCCAGTCCTGCGCCTACGGGACACTCGGGCTACACCTTC

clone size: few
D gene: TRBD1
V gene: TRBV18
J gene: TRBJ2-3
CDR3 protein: CASSPPRTGGADTQYF
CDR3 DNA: TGTGCCAGCTCACCACCTAGGACAGGGGGCGCAGATACGCAGTATTTT

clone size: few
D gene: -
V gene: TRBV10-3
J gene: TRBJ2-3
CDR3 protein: CAIGQGLSTDTQYF
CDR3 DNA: TGTGCCATCGGGCAGGGCCTTAGCACAGATACGCAGTATTTT

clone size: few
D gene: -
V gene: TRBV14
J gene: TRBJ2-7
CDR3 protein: CASSQAPNPQYF
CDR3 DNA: TGTGCCAGCAGCCAAGCTCCTAACCCGCAGTACTTC

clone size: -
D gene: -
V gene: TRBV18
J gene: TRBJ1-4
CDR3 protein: CASSSTATNEKLFF
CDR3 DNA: TGTGCCAGCTCCTCCACAGCAACTAATGAAAAACTGTTTTTT

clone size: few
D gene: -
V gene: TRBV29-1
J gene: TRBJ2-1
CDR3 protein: CSVRGYSEQFF
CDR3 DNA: TGCAGCGTCCGAGGGTATAGCGAGCAGTTCTTC

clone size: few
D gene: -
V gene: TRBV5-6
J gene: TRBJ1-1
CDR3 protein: CASSLGGEAFF
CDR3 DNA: TGTGCCAGCAGCTTAGGAGGGGAAGCTTTCTTT

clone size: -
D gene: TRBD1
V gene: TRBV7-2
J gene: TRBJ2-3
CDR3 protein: CASSMDRVGDTQYF
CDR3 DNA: TGTGCCAGCAGCATGGACAGGGTTGGAGATACGCAGTATTTT

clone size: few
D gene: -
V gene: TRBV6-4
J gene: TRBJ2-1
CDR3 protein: CASSRNGNEQFF
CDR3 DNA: TGTGCCAGCAGTCGGAACGGGAATGAGCAGTTCTTC

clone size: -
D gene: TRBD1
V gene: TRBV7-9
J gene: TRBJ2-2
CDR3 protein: CASSFYRDRGTGELFF
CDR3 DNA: TGTGCCAGCAGCTTTTACCGGGACAGGGGTACCGGGGAGCTGTTTTTT

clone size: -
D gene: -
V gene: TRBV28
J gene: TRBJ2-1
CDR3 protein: CASRRGWNEQFF
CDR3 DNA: TGTGCCAGCAGACGGGGGTGGAATGAGCAGTTCTTC

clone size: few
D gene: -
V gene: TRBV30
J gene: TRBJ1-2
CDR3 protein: CAWRAQGPGYGYTF
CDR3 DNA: TGTGCCTGGAGGGCTCAGGGCCCTGGCTATGGCTACACCTTC

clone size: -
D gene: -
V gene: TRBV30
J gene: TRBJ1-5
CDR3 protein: CAWSVGGLFQPQHF
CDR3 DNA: TGTGCCTGGAGTGTTGGGGGACTTTTCCAGCCCCAGCATTTT

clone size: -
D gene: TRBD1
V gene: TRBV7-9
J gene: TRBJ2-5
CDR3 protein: CASSSTGTVEETQYF
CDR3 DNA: TGTGCCAGCAGCTCGACCGGGACAGTAGAAGAGACCCAGTACTTC

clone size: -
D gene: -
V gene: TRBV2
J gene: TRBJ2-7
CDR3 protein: CASSEASEQYF
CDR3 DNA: TGTGCCAGCAGTGAAGCCTCCGAGCAGTACTTC

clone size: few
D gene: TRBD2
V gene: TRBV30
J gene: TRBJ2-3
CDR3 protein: CAWLRAGGPSDTQYF
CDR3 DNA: TGTGCCTGGCTTAGGGCGGGAGGGCCATCAGATACGCAGTATTTT

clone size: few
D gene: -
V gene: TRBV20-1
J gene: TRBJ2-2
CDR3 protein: CSARDSGELFF
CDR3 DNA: TGCAGTGCTAGAGACAGCGGGGAGCTGTTTTTT

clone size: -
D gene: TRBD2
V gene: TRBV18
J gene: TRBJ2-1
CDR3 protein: CASSGWEGPPNEQFF
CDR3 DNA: TGTGCCAGCTCAGGGTGGGAGGGCCCACCCAATGAGCAGTTCTTC

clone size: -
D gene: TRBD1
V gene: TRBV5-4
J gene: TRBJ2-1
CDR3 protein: CASVRQGSYNEQFF
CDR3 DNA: TGTGCCAGCGTCAGACAGGGTAGTTACAATGAGCAGTTCTTC

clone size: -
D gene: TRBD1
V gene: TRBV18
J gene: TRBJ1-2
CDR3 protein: CASSPDREVGGYTF
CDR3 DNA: TGTGCCAGCTCACCTGACAGGGAAGTTGGTGGCTACACCTTC

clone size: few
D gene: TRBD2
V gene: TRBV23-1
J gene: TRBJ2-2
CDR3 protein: CARTGATGGWLAGGTGELFF
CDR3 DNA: TGCGCCAGGACCGGGGCCACAGGGGGCTGGCTAGCGGGAGGAACTGGGGAGCTGTTTTTT

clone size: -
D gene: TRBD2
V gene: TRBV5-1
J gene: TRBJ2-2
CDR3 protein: CASSLVGLADTGELFF
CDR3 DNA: TGCGCCAGCAGCTTGGTCGGACTAGCGGACACCGGGGAGCTGTTTTTT